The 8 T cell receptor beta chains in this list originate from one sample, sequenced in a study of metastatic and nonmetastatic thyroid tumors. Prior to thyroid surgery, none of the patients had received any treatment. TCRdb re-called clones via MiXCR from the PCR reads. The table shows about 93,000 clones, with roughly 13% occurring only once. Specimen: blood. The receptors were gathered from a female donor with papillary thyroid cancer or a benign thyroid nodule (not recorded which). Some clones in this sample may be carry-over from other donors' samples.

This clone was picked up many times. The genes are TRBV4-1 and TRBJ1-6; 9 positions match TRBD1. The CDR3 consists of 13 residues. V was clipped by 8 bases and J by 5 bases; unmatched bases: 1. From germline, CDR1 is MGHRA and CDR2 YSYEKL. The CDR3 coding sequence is TGCGCCAGCGGACAGGGGAATAATTCACCCCTCCACTTT. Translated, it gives CASGQGNNSPLHF.

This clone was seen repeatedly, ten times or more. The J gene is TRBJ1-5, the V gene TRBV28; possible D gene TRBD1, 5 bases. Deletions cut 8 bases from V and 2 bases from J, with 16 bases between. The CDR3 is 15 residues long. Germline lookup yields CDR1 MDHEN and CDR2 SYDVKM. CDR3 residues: CASGEGSVGNQPQHF. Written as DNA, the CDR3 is TGTGCCAGCGGCGAGGGGAGTGTAGGCAATCAGCCCCAGCATTTT.

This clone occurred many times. Here the CDR3 reads CSALRLAGEGEQFF. CDR3 DNA: TGCAGTGCTCTCCGACTAGCGGGAGAGGGTGAGCAGTTCTTC. The genes are TRBV20-1 and TRBJ2-1; TRBD2 aligns across 12 bases. The V gene end was trimmed by 5 bases and the J gene end by 9 bases; junction bases not matched to a gene: 8. Germline lookup yields CDR1 DFQATT and CDR2 SNEGSKA (reference sequence). The CDR3 has 14 residues.

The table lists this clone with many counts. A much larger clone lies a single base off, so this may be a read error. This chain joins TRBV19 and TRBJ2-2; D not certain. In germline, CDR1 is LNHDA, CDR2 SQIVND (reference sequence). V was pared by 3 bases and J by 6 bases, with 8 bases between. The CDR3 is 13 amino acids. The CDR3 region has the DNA TGTGCCAGTAGTATTTGGTCTCCCGGGGAGCTGTTTTTT. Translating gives CASSIWSPGELFF.

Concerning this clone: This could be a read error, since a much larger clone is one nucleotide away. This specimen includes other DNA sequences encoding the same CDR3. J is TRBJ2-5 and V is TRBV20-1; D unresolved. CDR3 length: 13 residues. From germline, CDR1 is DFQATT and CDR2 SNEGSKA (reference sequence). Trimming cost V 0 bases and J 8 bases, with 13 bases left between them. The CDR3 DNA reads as TGCAGTGCTAGAGATCTGAGATTGGGTACCCAGTACTTC. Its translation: CSARDLRLGTQYF.

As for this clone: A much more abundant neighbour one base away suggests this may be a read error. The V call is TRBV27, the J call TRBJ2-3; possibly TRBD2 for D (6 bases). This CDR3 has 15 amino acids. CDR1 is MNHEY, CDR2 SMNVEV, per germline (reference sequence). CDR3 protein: CAISLLAGRSDTQYF. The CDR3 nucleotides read TGTGCCATCAGTTTACTGGCGGGAAGGTCAGATACGCAGTATTTT.

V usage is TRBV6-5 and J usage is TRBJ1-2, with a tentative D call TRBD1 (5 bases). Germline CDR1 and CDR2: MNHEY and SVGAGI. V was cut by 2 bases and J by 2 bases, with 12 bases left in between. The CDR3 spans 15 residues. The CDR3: CASSYAGFMNYGYTF. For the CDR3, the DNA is TGTGCCAGCAGTTACGCAGGGTTCATGAACTATGGCTACACCTTC.

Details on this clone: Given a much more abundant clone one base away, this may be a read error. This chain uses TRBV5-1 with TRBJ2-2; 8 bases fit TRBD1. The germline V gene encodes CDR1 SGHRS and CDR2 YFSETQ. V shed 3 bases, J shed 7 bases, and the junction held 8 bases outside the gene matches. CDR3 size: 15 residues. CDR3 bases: TGCGCCAGCAGCTCGTCTCCCGGACAGGGCGGGGAGCTGTTTTTT. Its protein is CASSSSPGQGGELFF.